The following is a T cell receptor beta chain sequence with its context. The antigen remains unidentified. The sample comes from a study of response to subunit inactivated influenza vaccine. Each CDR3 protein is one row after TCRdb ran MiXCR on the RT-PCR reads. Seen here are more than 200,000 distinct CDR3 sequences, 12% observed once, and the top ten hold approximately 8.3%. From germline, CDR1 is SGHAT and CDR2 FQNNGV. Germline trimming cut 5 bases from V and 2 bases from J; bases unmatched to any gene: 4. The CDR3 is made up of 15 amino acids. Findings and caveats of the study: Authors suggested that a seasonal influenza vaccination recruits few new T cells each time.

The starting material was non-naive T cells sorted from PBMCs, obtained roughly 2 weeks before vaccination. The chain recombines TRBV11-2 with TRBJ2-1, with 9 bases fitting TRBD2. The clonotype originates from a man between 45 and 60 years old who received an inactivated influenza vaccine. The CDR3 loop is CASSDLAGTYNEQFF. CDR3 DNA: TGTGCCAGCAGCGACCTAGCGGGAACCTACAATGAGCAGTTCTTC. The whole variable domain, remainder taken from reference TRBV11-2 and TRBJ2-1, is EAGVAQSPRYKIIEKRQSVAFWCNPISGHATLYWYQQILGQGPKLLIQFQNNGVVDDSQLPKDRFSAERLKGVDSTLKIQPAKLEDSAVYLCASSDLAGTYNEQFFGPGTRLTVL.